This TCR beta chain was identified during a study of T cell responses to AZD1222 COVID-19 vaccine. Germline CDR1 is SGHKS and CDR2 is YYEKEE (reference sequence). Between the trimmed V and J ends, which lost 9 bases and 1 base, there was a span of 8 bases. This CDR3 spans 12 amino acids. Comments on this clone: Its antigen is still unknown.

General study findings and limits: Sampled repertoires all dated from after the peak T cell response.

The repertoire was sequenced with immunoSEQ multiplex PCR; TCRdb's copy has only in-frame clones and lacks some. The sample has some 150,000 clones; roughly nine tenths are singletons. This chain joins TRBV5-5 and TRBJ1-5; D ambiguous. This TCR came from an adult in good health. Here the sequenced sample was peripheral blood, taken on day 0 of AZD1222 vaccination. The CDR3 DNA is TGTGCCACCGCTACCAGCAATCAGCCCCAGCATTTT. Its protein is CATATSNQPQHF. The whole variable domain, remainder taken from reference TRBV5-5 and TRBJ1-5, is DAGVTQSPTHLIKTRGQQVTLRCSPISGHKSVSWYQQVLGQGPQFIFQYYEKEERGRGNFPDRFSARQFPNYSSELNVNALLLGDSALYLCATATSNQPQHFGDGTRLSIL.